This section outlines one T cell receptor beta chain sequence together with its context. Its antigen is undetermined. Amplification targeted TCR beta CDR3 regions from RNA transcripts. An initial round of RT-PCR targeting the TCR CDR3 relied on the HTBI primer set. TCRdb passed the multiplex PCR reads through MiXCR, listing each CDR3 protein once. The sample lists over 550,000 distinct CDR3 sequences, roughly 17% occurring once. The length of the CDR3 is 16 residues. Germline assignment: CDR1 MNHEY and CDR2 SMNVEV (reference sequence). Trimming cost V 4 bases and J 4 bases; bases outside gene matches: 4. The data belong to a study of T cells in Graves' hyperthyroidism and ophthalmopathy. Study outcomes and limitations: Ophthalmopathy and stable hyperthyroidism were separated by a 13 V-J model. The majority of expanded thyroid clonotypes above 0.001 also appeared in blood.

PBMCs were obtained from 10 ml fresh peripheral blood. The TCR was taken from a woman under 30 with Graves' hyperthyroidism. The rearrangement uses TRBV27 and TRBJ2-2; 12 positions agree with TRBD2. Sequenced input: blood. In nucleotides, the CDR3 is TGTGCCAGCAGTTCACTAGCGGGAGGCCGCACCGGGGAGCTGTTTTTT. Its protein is CASSSLAGGRTGELFF.